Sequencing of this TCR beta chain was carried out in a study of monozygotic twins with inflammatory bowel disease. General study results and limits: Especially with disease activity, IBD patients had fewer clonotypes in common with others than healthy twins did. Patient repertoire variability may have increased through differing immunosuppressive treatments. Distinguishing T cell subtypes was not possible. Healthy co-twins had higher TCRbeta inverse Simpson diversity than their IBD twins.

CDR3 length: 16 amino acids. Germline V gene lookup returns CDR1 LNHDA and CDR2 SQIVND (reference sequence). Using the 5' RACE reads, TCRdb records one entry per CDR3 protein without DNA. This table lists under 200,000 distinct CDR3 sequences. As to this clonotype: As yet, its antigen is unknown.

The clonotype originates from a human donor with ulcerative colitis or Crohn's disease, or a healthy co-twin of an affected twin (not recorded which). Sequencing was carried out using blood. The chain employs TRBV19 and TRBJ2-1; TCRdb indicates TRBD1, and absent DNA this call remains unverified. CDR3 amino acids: CASSIARAPPYNEQFF.